The entry below gives a single TCR beta chain sequence along with its context. These data belong to a study of blood T cell repertoires in COVID-19. For the study at large: Researchers got acute and convalescent COVID-19 samples from the United States, Italy and Spain. T cells, B-cell-depleted T cells, or PBMCs supplied cDNA or gDNA.

Authors' data handling: How many nucleated cells were present was estimated from reference gene primer amplification. This table comes from immunoSEQ multiplex PCR, and its TCRdb copy is limited to in-frame clones, with some not included. The DNA gave D and trimming, while V, J and clone size come from that table. Altogether roughly 150,000 clones are present, around 90% being singletons, with the ten largest covering more than 2%. The V end lost 6 bases, the J end lost 0 bases, and 17 bases lay between the germline ends. The length of the CDR3 is 16 residues. Per the germline V gene, CDR1 is LNHDA and CDR2 is SQIVND (reference sequence).

The origin of this receptor is a man aged 50 to 60 who had recovered from COVID-19. Sequenced input: peripheral blood. The chain joins TRBV19 to TRBJ1-1; no definite D call. The CDR3 nucleotides are TGTGCCAGTAGCCTTGGAACCGGAGCCATGAACACTGAAGCTTTCTTT. This encodes CASSLGTGAMNTEAFF.